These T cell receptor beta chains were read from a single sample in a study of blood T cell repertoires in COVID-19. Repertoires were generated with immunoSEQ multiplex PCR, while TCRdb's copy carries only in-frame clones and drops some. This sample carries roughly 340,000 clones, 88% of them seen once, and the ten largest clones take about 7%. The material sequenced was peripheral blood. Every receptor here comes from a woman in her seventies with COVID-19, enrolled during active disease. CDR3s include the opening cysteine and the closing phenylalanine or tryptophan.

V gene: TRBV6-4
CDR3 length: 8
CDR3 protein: CAQGGYTF

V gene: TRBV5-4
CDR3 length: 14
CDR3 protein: CASSLDSRNTEAFF

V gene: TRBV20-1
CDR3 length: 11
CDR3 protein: CSAMPEATQYF

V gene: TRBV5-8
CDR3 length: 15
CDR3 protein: CASSLSGGSYNEQFF

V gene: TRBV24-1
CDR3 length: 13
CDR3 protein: CATSDRVAQPQHF

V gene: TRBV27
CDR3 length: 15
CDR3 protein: CASSSTGEGTDTQYF

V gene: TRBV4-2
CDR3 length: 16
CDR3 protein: CASSQDLGGRGETQYF

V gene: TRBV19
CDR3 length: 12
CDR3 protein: CATAGARETQYF

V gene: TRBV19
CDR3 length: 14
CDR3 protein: CASSIAREGTEAFF

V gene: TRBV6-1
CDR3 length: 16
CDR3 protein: CASSEWAGGSTDTQYF

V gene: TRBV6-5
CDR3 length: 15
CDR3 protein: CASRRSGGAGETQYF

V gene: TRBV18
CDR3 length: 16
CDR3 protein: CASSPVGGSRNSPLHF

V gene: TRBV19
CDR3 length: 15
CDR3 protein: CAVIEGQGAIYGYTF

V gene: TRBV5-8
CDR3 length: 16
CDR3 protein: CASSFFRDISNYGYTF

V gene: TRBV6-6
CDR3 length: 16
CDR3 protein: CASSYLTGAGANVLTF

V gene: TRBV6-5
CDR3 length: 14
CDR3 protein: CASSPGLSGYGYTF

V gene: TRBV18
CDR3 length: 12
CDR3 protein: CASSPEGYGYTF

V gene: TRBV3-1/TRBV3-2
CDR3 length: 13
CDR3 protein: CLKRLAGADTQYF

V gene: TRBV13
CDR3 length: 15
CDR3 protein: CASSLGQENYNEQFF

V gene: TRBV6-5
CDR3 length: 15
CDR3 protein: CASLGTGSKNYGYTF

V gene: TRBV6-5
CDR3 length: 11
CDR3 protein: CASSGYYEQYF

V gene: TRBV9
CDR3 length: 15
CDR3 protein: CASSVGGNSGETQYF

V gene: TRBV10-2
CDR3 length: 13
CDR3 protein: CASSDEESYGYTF

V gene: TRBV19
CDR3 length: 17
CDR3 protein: CASSPRTSGGVRETQYF

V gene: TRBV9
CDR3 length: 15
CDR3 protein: CASSVEGTRRGEQFF

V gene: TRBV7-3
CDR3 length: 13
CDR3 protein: CASSTRVSNEQFF

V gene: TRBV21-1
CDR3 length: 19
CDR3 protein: CASIYSTGGQSSYNSPLHF

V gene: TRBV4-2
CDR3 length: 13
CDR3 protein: CASSQDWAGKAFF

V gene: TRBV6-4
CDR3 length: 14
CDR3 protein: CASSIGQGADTQYF

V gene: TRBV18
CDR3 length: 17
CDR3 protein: CASSPGEKLASLGEQYF

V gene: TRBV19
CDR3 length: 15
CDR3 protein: CASSAPGTGNSPLHF

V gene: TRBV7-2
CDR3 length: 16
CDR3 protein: CASSLGVGLGIETQYF

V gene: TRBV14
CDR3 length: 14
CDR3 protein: CASSRNLGGYEQYF